The subject of this entry is one TCR beta chain. Its antigen is unknown. Trimming left V 1 base short and J 0 bases short, with 13 bases between. CDR1 is LGHNA and CDR2 is YNFKEQ in the germline V gene. This CDR3 contains 16 residues. Semi-nested PCR with Nested Universal Primer A followed constant-region reverse priming of full-length variable regions. One entry per CDR3 protein, called by TCRdb with MiXCR from the 5' RACE reads. The sample shows about 57,000 distinct CDR3 sequences, about 26% of them seen only once. Broader study findings: The larger-cohort validation was restricted to a single TCR beta V-J rearrangement rather than whole repertoires. Tumor-infiltrating Treg TCR alpha and beta sequences overlapped most with tumor naive CD4+ T cells, then blood naive. Tumor memory CD4+ T cell TCR gene usage was found to cluster with blood and lymph node memory CD4+ cells and with lymph node naive CD4+ cells.

Tregs were sorted as CD4+CD25+CD127-/low cells. The rearrangement uses TRBV4-2 and TRBJ2-7; D ambiguous. Source material: tumor-infiltrating Tregs sorted from the breast tumor. The source is a female donor with breast cancer. In DNA, the CDR3 is TGTGCCAGCAGCCAAGTGTCCCGGCTGAGCTCCTACGAGCAGTACTTC. It specifies CASSQVSRLSSYEQYF.